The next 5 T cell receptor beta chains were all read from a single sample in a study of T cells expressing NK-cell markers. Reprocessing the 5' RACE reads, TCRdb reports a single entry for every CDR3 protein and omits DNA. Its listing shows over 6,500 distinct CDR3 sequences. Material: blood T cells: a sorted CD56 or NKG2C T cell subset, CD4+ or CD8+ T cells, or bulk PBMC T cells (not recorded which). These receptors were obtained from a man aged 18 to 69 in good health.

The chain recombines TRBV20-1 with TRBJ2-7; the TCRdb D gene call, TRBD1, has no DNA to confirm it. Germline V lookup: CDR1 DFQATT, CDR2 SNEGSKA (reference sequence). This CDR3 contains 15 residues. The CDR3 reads CSASGGTGDSYEQYF.

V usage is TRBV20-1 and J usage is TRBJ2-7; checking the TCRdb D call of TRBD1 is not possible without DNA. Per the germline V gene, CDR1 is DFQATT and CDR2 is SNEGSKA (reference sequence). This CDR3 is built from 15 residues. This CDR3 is CSARSLDRESYEQYF.

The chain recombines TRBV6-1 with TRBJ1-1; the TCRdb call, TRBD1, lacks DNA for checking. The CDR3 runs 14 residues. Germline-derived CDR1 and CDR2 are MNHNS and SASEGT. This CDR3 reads CASSERTENTEAFF.

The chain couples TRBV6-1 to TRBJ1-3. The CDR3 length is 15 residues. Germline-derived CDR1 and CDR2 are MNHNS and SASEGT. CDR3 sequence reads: CASSEEDSSGNTIYF.

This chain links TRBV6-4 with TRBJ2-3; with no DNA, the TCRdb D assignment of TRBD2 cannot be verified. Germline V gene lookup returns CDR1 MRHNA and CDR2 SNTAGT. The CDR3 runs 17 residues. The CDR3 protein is CASSDSISGGPTDTQYF.